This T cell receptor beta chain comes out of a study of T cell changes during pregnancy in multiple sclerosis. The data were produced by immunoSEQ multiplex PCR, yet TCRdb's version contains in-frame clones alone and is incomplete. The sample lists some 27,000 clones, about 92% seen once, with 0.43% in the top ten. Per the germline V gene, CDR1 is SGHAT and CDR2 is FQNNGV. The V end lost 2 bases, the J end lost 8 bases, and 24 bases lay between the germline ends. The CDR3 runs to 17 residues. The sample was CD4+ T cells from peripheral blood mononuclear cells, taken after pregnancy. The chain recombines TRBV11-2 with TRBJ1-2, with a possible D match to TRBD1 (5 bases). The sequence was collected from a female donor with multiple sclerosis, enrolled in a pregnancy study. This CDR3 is CASSLPWARRGVAGYTF. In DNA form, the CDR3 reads TGTGCCAGCAGCTTACCGTGGGCAAGGCGGGGGGTGGCCGGCTACACCTTC.